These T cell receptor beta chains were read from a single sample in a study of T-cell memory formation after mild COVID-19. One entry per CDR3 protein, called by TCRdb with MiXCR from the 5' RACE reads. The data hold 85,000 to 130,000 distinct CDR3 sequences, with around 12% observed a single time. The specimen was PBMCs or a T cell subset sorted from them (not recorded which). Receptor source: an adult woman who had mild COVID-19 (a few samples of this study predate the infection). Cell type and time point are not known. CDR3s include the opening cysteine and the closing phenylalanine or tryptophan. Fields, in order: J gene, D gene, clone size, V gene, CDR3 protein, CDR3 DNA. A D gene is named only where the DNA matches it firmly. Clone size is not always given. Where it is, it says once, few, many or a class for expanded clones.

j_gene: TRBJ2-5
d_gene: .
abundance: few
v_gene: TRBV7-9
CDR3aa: CASSSQGIRETQYF
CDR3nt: TGTGCCAGCAGCTCGCAGGGAATTCGGGAGACCCAGTACTTC

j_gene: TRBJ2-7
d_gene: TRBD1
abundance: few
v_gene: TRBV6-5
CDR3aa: CASSRTSAGTGVSYEQYF
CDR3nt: TGTGCCAGCAGCCGAACCTCTGCCGGGACAGGGGTCTCCTACGAGCAGTACTTC

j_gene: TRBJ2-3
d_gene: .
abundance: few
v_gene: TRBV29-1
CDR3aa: CSVLIGTSINTDTQYF
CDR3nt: TGCAGCGTCCTAATCGGGACATCTATCAACACAGATACGCAGTATTTT

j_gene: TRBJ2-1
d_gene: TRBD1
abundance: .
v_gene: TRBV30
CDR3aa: CAWSWRTGGSYNEQFF
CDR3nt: TGTGCCTGGAGTTGGCGGACAGGGGGATCCTACAATGAGCAGTTCTTC

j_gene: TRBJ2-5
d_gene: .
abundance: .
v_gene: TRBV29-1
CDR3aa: CSVVSAGVFTQETQYF
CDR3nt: TGCAGCGTTGTTTCGGCAGGGGTTTTTACCCAAGAGACCCAGTACTTC

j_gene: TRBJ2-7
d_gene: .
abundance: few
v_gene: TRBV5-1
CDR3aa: CASSLYSTYEQYF
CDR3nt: TGCGCCAGCAGCTTGTACTCCACCTACGAGCAGTACTTC

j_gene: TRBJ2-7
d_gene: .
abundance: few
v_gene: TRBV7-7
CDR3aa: CASSSGPGREQYF
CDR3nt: TGTGCTAGCAGCTCCGGGCCGGGGCGCGAGCAGTACTTC

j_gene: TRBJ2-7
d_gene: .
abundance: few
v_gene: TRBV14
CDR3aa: CASSQERGAGYEQYF
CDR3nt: TGTGCCAGCAGCCAAGAAAGAGGGGCGGGCTACGAGCAGTACTTC

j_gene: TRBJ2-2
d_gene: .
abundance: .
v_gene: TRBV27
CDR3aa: CASSDTGELFF
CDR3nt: TGTGCCAGCTCAGACACCGGGGAGCTGTTTTTT

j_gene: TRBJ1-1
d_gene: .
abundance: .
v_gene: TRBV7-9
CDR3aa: CASSYGQPEAFF
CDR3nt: TGTGCCAGCAGCTACGGACAGCCTGAAGCTTTCTTT

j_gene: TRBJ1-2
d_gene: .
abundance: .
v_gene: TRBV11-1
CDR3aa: CASSLDSANYGYTF
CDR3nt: TGTGCCAGCAGCTTAGACAGCGCTAACTATGGCTACACCTTC

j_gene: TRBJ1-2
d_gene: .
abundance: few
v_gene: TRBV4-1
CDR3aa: CASSQDSPYYGYTF
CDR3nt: TGCGCCAGCAGCCAAGACAGTCCTTACTATGGCTACACCTTC

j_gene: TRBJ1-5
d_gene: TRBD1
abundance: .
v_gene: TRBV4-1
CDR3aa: CASSQGAGTGGDQPQHF
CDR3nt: TGCGCCAGCAGCCAAGGTGCCGGGACAGGGGGCGATCAGCCCCAGCATTTT

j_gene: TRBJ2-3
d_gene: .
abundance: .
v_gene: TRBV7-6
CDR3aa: CASSLEVLRADTQYF
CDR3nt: TGTGCCAGCAGCTTAGAGGTACTGCGTGCAGATACGCAGTATTTT

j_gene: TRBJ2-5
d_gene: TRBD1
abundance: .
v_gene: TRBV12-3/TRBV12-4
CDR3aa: CASSNRGRGEETQYF
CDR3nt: TGTGCCAGCAGTAACAGGGGCAGAGGCGAAGAGACCCAGTACTTC

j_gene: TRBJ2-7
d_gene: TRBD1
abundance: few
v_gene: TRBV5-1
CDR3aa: CASSLLGQGARSYEQYF
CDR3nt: TGCGCCAGCAGCTTGCTGGGACAGGGGGCTCGCAGCTACGAGCAGTACTTC

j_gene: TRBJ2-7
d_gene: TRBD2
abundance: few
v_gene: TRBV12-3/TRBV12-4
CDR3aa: CASSLIRGTSYEQYF
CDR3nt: TGTGCCAGCAGTTTAATTAGAGGGACTAGCTACGAGCAGTACTTC

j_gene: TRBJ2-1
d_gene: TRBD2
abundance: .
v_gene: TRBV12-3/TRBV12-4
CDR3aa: CASRLAGSSYNEQFF
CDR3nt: TGTGCCAGCAGGCTAGCGGGCAGCTCCTACAATGAGCAGTTCTTC

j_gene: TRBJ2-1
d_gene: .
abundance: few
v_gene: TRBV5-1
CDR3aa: CASSRDSNYNEQFF
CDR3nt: TGCGCCAGCAGCCGGGACTCGAACTACAATGAGCAGTTCTTC

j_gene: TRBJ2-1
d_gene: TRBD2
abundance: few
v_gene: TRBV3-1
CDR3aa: CASSPRGLAGPGNEQFF
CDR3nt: TGTGCCAGCAGCCCGCGGGGACTAGCGGGCCCCGGGAATGAGCAGTTCTTC

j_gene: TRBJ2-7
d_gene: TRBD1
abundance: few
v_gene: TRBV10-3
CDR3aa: CAISGDGTGSYEQYF
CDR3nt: TGTGCCATCAGTGGGGACGGGACAGGGTCCTACGAGCAGTACTTC

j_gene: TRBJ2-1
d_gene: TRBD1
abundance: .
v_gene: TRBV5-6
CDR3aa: CASSALGTENEQFF
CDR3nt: TGTGCCAGCAGCGCGCTAGGGACAGAGAATGAGCAGTTCTTC

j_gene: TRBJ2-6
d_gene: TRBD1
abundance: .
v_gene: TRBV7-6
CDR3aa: CASSPGTGGAGANVLTF
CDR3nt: TGTGCCAGCAGCCCGGGGACAGGGGGCGCTGGGGCCAACGTCCTGACTTTC

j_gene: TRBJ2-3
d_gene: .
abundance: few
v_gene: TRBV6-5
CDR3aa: CASSYPAGEVSPTQYF
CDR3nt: TGTGCCAGCAGTTACCCTGCTGGCGAGGTGAGCCCTACGCAGTATTTT

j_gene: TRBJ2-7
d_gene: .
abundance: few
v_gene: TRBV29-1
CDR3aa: CSVETLRHPYEQYF
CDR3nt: TGCAGCGTTGAGACTCTCCGGCACCCCTACGAGCAGTACTTC

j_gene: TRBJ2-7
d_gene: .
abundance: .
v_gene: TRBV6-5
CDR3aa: CASSYEQGGTYEQYF
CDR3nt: TGTGCCAGCAGTTACGAACAGGGTGGCACCTACGAGCAGTACTTC

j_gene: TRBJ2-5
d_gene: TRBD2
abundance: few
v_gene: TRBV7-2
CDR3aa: CASSPRGLDSRETQYF
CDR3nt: TGTGCCAGCAGCCCCAGGGGACTAGACTCCAGGGAGACCCAGTACTTC

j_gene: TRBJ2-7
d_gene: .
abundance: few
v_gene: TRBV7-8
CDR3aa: CASSGNRYPYEQYF
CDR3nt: TGTGCCAGCAGCGGTAACAGGTACCCCTACGAGCAGTACTTC

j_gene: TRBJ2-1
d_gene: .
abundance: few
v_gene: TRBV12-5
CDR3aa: CASGLDSGVYGNEQFF
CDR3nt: TGTGCTAGTGGTTTGGACTCGGGAGTCTACGGCAATGAGCAGTTCTTC

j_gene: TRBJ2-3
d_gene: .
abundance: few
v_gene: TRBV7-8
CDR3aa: CASSLAEATDTQYF
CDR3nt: TGTGCCAGCAGCTTAGCAGAGGCCACAGATACGCAGTATTTT

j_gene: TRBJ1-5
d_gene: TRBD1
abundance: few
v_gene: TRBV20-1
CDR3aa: CSAYSGTDNQPQHF
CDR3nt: TGCAGTGCTTATTCCGGGACAGACAACCAGCCCCAGCATTTT

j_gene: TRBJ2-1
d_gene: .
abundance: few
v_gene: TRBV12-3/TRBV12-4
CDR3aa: CASSFLTEGNEQFF
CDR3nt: TGTGCCAGCAGTTTCCTAACGGAGGGTAATGAGCAGTTCTTC

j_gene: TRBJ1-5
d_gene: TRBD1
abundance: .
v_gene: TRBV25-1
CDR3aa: CASTPVDRGAQPQHF
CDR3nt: TGTGCCAGTACCCCAGTCGACAGGGGAGCGCAGCCCCAGCATTTT

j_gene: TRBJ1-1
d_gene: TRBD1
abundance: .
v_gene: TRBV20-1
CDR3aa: CSAIQGAMTEAFF
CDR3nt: TGCAGTGCTATACAGGGGGCAATGACTGAAGCTTTCTTT

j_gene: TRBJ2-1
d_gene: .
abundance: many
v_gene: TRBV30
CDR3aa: CAWRSTAREQFF
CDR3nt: TGTGCCTGGAGGTCTACAGCGCGTGAGCAGTTCTTC

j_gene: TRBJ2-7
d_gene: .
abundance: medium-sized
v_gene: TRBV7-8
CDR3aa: CASSLAEGGPTYEQYF
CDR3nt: TGTGCCAGCAGCTTAGCGGAGGGCGGTCCAACCTACGAGCAGTACTTC

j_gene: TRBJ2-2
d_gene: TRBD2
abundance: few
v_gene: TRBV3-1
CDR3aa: CASSQESWTSGRPWTGELFF
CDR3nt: TGTGCCAGCAGCCAAGAGAGTTGGACTAGCGGGAGGCCATGGACCGGGGAGCTGTTTTTT

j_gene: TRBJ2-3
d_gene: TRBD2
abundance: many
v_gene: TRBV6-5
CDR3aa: CASSGLAGGPADTQYF
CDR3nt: TGTGCCAGCAGTGGACTAGCGGGAGGGCCGGCAGATACGCAGTATTTT

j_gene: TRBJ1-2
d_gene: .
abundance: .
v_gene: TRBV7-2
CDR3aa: CASSLVAGGQVLGYTF
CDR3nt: TGTGCCAGCAGCTTAGTGGCTGGGGGGCAAGTACTCGGCTACACCTTC

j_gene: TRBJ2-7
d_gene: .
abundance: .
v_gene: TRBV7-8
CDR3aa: CASSPTQPGLPYEQYF
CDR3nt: TGTGCCAGCAGCCCGACCCAGCCAGGACTTCCCTACGAGCAGTACTTC

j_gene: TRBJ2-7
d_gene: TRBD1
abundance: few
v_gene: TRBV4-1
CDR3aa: CASSQDLGQGSYEQYF
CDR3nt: TGCGCCAGCAGCCAAGATCTCGGACAGGGTTCCTACGAGCAGTACTTC

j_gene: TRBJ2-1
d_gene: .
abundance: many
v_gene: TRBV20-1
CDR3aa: CSARSAGQRSYNEQFF
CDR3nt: TGCAGTGCTAGATCCGCGGGACAACGCTCCTACAATGAGCAGTTCTTC

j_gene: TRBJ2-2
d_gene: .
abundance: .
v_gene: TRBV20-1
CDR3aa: CSASGAYTGELFF
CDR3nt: TGCAGTGCTAGCGGGGCCTACACCGGGGAGCTGTTTTTT

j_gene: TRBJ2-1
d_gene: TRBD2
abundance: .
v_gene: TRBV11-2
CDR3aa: CASSLLLAGVRSYNEQFF
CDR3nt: TGTGCCAGCAGCTTACTCCTAGCGGGAGTAAGGTCCTACAATGAGCAGTTCTTC

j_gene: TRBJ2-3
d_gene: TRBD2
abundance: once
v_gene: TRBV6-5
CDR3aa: CASSYSRTSGRPGSDTQYF
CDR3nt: TGTGCCAGCAGTTACTCGAGGACTAGCGGGAGGCCAGGGTCAGATACGCAGTATTTT

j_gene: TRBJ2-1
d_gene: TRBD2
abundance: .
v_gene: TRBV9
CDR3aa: CASSGSGGASNEQFF
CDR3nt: TGTGCCAGCAGCGGAAGCGGGGGGGCTTCGAATGAGCAGTTCTTC